This TCR beta chain comes out of a study of cytomegalovirus exposure and HLA in healthy donors. Turning to this clone: Its antigen is not identified.

Study results and limitations: Later on, analysis showed that most CMV-associated TCR beta chains appeared to be HLA-restricted. It was in a later analysis that TCR association rates were seen to vary by HLA locus, highest for DRB1 and lowest for HLA-C. Per a later analysis, HLA-associated TCR beta chains showed more clonal expansion than other, equally common TCR beta chains.

PCR primers comprised 60 Vbeta and 13 Jbeta primers. The table came from immunoSEQ multiplex PCR; TCRdb's copy has only in-frame clones and leaves some out. The sample table sets out tens of thousands of clones. Specimen: PBMCs. The clonotype was recovered from a woman aged 35 to 49 in good health and CMV-seropositive.

CDR3 region: CASSSAGGYNEQFF. DNA of the CDR3: TGCGCCAGCAGCTCAGCGGGAGGATACAATGAGCAGTTCTTC. The chain carries TRBV5-1 and TRBJ2-1, with TRBD2 identical over 9 bases. The CDR3 consists of 14 residues. Trimming removed 3 bases from V and 4 bases from J; junction bases left unmatched: 2. Germline loops: CDR1 SGHRS, CDR2 YFSETQ.